These 6 T cell receptor beta chains were sequenced from one sample in a study of T cells in Graves' hyperthyroidism and ophthalmopathy. Researchers took RNA transcripts and amplified the TCR beta CDR3 regions from them. In the first-round RT-PCR of the TCR CDR3, the HTBI primer set was used. TCRdb redid the calling of the multiplex PCR reads with MiXCR, one entry per CDR3 protein. Of hundreds of thousands of distinct CDR3 sequences in the sample, 38% were seen once. The sequenced sample was blood. These receptors all stem from a man between 18 and 35 years old with Graves' hyperthyroidism.

This clonotype appeared many times. The chain employs TRBV20-1 and TRBJ2-7; the D is unclear. Trimming removed 6 bases from V and 0 bases from J, with 15 bases in between. CDR3 length: 14 amino acids. Germline-derived CDR1 and CDR2 are DFQATT and SNEGSKA (reference sequence). The CDR3 reads CSADDGVSSYEQYF. The CDR3 nucleotides are TGCAGTGCAGACGACGGTGTTAGCTCCTACGAGCAGTACTTC.

This clonotype has more than one count but fewer than ten. The V gene is TRBV19, the J gene TRBJ1-1; 7 positions match TRBD1. This CDR3 region has 16 residues. CDR1 and CDR2 from the germline V gene are LNHDA and SQIVND (reference sequence). Trimming took 7 bases from V and 5 from J; bases not matched to a gene: 16. In DNA form, the CDR3 reads TGTGCCAGTATCCCTTCAGTAAGCAGGGGGGGGACTGAAGCTTTCTTT. Residues: CASIPSVSRGGTEAFF.

This clonotype was observed a handful of times. This chain connects TRBV19 to TRBJ1-6; D call uncertain. Trimming took 5 bases from V and 7 from J, leaving 18 bases between them. CDR3 length: 16 residues. Germline V gene lookup returns CDR1 LNHDA and CDR2 SQIVND (reference sequence). The DNA for the CDR3 is TGTGCCAGTAGTCGCATCGCGCCAGGCGGCAATTCACCCCTCCACTTT. Translated, it gives CASSRIAPGGNSPLHF.

The CDR3 DNA sequence: TGTGCCAGCAGTTTTAACAGGGGGACAAACTATGGCTACACCTTC. Residues: CASSFNRGTNYGYTF. The chain combines TRBV12-3 or TRBV12-4 with TRBJ1-2; 8 bases align to TRBD1. This CDR3 is built from 15 residues. Unmatched junction bases numbered 5, after V lost 3 bases and J lost 2 bases.

This clonotype was seen ten or more times. V usage is TRBV10-3 and J usage is TRBJ2-7; 8 nucleotides match TRBD2. The J segment lost 3 bases and the V segment lost 11 bases, leaving 6 bases of the junction unmatched. Germline V lookup: CDR1 ENHRY, CDR2 SYGVKD. This CDR3 has 12 residues. CDR3 DNA sequence: TGTGCCGCCTCCGGGACTAGCTACGAGCAGTACTTC. Translation gives CAASGTSYEQYF.

Remarks on this clonotype: It may be a read error: a sequence one base away is much more abundant. This sequence joins TRBV15 and TRBJ2-5, with 8 bases fitting TRBD2. Germline values: CDR1 LNHNV, CDR2 YYDKDF (reference sequence). The CDR3 runs to 15 residues. V lost 5 bases to trimming and J lost 5 bases; unmatched junction nucleotides: 10. The CDR3 sequence is CATSAAPRGGETQYF. The CDR3 bases are TGTGCCACCAGCGCCGCGCCTCGGGGGGGGGAGACCCAGTACTTC.